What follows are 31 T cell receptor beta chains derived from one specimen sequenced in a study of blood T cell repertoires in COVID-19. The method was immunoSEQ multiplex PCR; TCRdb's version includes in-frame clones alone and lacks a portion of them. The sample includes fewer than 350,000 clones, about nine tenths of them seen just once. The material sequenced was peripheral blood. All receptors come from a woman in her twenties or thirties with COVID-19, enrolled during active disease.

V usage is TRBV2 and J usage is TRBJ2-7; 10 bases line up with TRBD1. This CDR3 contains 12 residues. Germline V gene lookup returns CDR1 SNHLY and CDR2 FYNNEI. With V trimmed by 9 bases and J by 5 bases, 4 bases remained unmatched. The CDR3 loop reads CARWDRGHEQYF. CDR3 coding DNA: TGTGCCAGATGGGACAGGGGCCACGAGCAGTACTTC.

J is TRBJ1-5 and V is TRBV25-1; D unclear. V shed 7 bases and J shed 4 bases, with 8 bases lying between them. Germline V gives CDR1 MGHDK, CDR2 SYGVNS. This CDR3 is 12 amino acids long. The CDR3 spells CASNLGNQPQHF. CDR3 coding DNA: TGTGCCAGCAACCTCGGGAATCAGCCCCAGCATTTT.

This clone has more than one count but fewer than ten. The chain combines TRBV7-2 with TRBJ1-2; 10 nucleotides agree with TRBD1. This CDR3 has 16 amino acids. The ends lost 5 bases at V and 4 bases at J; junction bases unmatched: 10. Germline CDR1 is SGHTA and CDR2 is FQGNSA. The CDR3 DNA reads TGTGCCAGCAGCGCGGGACAGGGGCTCGCCTCCTATGGCTACACCTTC. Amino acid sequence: CASSAGQGLASYGYTF.

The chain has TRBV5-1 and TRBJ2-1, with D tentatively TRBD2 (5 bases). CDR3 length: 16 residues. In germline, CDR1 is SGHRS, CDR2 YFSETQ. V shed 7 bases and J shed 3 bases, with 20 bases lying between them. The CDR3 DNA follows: TGCGCCAGCTCAATGGGGAGAGTCCTAAACTACAATGAGCAGTTCTTC. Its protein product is CASSMGRVLNYNEQFF.

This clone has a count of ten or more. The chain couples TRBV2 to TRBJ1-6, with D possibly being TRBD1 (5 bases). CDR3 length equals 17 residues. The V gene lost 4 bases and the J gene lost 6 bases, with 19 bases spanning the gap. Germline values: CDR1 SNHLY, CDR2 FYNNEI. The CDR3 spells CASSVSGGLPLNSPLHF. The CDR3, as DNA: TGTGCCAGCAGTGTGTCGGGGGGTCTGCCCCTTAATTCACCCCTCCACTTT.

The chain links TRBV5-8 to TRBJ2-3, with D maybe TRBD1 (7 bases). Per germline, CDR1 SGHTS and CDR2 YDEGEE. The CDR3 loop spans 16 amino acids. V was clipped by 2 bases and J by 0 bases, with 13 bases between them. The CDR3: CASSFLTGTSTDTQYF. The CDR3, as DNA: TGTGCCAGCAGCTTCCTGACAGGGACTAGCACAGATACGCAGTATTTT. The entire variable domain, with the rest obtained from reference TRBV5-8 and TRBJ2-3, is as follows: EAGVTQSPTHLIKTRGQQATLRCSPISGHTSVYWYQQALGLGLQFLLWYDEGEERNRGNFPPRFSGRQFPNYSSELNVNALELEDSALYLCASSFLTGTSTDTQYFGPGTRLTVL.

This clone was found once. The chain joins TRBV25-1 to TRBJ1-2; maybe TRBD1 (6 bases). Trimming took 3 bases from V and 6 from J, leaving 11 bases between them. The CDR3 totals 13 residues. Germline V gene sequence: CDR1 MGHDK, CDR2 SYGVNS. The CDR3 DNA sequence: TGTGCCAGCAGTGATGGGGGGGCGCATGGCTACACCTTC. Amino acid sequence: CASSDGGAHGYTF.

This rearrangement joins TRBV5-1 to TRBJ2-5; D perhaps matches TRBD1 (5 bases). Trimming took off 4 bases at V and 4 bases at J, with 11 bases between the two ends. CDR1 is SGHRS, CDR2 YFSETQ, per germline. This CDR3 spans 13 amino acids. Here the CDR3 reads CASSPGLRETQYF. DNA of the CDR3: TGCGCCAGCAGCCCAGGGTTGCGAGAGACCCAGTACTTC.

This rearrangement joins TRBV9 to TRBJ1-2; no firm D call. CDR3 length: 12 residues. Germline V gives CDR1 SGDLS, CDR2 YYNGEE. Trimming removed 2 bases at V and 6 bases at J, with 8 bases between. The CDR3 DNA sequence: TGTGCCAGCAGCGTCCCGAGGGATGGCTACACCTTC. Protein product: CASSVPRDGYTF.

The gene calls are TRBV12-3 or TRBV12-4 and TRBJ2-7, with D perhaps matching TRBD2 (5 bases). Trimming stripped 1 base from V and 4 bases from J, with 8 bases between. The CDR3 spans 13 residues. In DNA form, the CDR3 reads TGTGCCAGCAGTTTAGTAGGAGGATACGAGCAGTACTTC. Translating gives CASSLVGGYEQYF.

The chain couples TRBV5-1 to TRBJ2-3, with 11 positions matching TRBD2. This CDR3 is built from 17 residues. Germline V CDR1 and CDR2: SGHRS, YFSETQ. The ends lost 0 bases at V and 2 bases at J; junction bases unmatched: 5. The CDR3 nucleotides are TGCGCCAGCAGCTTGGAGGTAGCGGGGGGGATCACAGATACGCAGTATTTT. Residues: CASSLEVAGGITDTQYF.

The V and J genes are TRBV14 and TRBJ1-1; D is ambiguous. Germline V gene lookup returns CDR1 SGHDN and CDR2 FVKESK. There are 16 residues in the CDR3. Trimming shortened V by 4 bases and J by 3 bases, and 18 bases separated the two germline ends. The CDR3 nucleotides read TGTGCCAGCAGCCCTGGGAGGGTCGGAATCCACACTGAAGCTTTCTTT. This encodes CASSPGRVGIHTEAFF.

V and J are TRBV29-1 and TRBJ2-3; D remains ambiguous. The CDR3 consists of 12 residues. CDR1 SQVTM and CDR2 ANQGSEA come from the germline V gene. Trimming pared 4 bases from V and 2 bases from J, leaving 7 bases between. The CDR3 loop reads CSVVLYTDTQYF. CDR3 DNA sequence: TGCAGCGTTGTCTTATACACAGATACGCAGTATTTT.

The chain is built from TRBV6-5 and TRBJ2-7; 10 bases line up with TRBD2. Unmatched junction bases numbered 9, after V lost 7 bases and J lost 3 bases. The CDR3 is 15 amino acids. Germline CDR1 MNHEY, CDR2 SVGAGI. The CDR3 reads CASTPVGLAVYEQYF. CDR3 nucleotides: TGTGCCAGCACCCCCGTTGGACTAGCGGTCTACGAGCAGTACTTC.

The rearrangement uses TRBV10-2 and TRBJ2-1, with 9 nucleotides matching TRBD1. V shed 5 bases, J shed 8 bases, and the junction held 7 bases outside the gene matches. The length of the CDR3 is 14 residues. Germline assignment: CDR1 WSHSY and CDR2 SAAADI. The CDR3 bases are TGCGCCAGCAGTCCCGGGACAGGGATCGATGAGCAGTTCTTC. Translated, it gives CASSPGTGIDEQFF.

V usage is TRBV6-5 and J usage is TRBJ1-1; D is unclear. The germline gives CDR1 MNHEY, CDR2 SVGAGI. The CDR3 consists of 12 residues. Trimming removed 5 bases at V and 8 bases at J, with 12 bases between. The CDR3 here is CASSPRGLEAFF. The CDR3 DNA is TGTGCCAGCAGTCCCCGGGGTCTAGAAGCTTTCTTT.

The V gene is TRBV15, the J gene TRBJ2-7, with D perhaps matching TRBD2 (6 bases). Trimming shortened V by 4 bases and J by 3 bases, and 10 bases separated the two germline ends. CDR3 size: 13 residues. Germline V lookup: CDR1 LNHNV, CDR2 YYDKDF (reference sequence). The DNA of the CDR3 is TGTGCCACCAGCAAGCGGGCACACTACGAGCAGTACTTC. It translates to CATSKRAHYEQYF.

Here the CDR3 DNA reads TGTGCCAGCAGTCAAACAGGGTACTACGAGCAGTACTTC. Encoded protein: CASSQTGYYEQYF. The gene calls are TRBV28 and TRBJ2-7; TRBD1 is a possible D gene (6 bases). This CDR3 has 13 amino acids. V was trimmed by 5 bases and J by 3 bases, leaving 11 bases between them. Germline assignment: CDR1 MDHEN and CDR2 SYDVKM.

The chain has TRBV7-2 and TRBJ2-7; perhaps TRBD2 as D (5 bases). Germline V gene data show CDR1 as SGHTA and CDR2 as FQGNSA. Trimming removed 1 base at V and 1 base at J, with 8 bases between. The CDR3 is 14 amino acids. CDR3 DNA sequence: TGTGCCAGCAGCTTAGTCCGAGGGTCCTACGAGCAGTACTTC. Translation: CASSLVRGSYEQYF.

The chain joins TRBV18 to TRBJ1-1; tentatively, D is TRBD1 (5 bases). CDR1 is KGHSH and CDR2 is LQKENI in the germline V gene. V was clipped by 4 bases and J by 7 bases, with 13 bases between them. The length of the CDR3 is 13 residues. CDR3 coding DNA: TGTGCCAGCTCACTGCAGGGATCCTTTGAAGCTTTCTTT. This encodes CASSLQGSFEAFF.

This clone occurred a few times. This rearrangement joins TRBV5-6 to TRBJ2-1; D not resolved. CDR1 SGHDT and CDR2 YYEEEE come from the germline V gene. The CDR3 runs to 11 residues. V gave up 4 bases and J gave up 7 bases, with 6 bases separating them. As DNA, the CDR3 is TGTGCCAGCAGCCAACTGAATGAGCAGTTCTTC. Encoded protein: CASSQLNEQFF.

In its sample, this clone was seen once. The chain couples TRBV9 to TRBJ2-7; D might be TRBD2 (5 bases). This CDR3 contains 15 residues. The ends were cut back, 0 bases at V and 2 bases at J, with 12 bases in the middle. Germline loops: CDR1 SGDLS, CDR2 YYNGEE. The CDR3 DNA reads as TGTGCCAGCAGCGTAGGCCCGGGGTCCCCCTACGAGCAGTACTTC. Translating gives CASSVGPGSPYEQYF.

Here the CDR3 DNA reads TGCGCCAGCAGCCGCGAGGTCCCGGGACAGCTCTCTGGAAACACCATATATTTT. Translation: CASSREVPGQLSGNTIYF. The chain combines TRBV4-1 with TRBJ1-3, with 7 bases aligning to TRBD1. CDR3 length: 18 amino acids. CDR1 MGHRA and CDR2 YSYEKL come from the germline V gene. After removal of 4 bases from V and 0 bases from J, the junction contained 12 bases not matched to a gene.

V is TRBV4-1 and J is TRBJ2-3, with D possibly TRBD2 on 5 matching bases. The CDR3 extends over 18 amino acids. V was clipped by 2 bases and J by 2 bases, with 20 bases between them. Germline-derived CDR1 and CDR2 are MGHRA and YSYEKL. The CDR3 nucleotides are TGCGCCAGCAGCCAATTTTATATATCCAGCGGTTTCACAGATACGCAGTATTTT. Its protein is CASSQFYISSGFTDTQYF.

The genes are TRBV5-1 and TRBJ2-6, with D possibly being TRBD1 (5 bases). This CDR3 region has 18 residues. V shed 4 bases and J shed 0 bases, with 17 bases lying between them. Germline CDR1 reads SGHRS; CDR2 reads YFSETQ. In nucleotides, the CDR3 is TGCGCCAGCAGCCTGGACGGGCACAGGACCTCTGGGGCCAACGTCCTGACTTTC. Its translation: CASSLDGHRTSGANVLTF.

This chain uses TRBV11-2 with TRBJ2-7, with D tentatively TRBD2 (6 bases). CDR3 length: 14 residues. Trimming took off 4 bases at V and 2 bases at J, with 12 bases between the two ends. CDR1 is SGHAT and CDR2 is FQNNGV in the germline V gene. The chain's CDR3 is CASSSLRLAYEQYF. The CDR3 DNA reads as TGTGCCAGCAGCTCGCTACGACTAGCCTACGAGCAGTACTTC.

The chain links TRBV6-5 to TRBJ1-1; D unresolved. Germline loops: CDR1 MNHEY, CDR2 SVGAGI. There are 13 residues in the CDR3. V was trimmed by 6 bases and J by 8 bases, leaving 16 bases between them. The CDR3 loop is CASRREDVREAFF. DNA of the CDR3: TGTGCCAGCAGAAGGGAGGACGTACGCGAAGCTTTCTTT.

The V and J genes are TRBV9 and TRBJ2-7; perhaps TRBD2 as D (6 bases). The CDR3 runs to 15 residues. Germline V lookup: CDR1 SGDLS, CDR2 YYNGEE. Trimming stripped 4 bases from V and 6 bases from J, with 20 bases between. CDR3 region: CASSQWDSDAIEQYF. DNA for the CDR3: TGTGCCAGCAGCCAATGGGACTCCGACGCAATCGAGCAGTACTTC.

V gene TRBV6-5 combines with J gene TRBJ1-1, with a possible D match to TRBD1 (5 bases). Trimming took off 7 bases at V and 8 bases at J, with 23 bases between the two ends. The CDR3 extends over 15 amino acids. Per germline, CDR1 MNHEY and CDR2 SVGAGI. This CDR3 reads CASKRGSAGRLEAFF. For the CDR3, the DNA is TGTGCCAGCAAAAGGGGTTCTGCAGGGCGTCTCGAAGCTTTCTTT.

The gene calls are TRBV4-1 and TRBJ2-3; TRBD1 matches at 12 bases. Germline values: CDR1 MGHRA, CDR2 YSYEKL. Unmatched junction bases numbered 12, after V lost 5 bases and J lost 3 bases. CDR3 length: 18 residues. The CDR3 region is CASSNPGTGGFWTDTQYF. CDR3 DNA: TGCGCCAGCAGCAATCCCGGGACAGGGGGCTTTTGGACAGATACGCAGTATTTT.

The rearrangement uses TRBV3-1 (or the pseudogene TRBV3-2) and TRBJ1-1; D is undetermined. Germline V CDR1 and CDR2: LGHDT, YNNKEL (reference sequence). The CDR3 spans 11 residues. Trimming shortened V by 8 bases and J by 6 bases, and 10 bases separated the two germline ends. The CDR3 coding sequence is TGTGCCAGCGGGCGGGGATCTGAAGCTTTCTTT. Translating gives CASGRGSEAFF.